Following are 28 T cell receptor beta chains from one sample sequenced in a study of post-analysis software for immune sequencing data. Study results and caveats: TRBV5-6, TRBV5-1 and TRBV20-1 were among roughly 5 TRBV segments more frequent in patients than controls.

Unique molecular identifiers had been added to the TCR beta cDNA libraries. MiXCR was run by TCRdb on the PCR reads, yielding one entry per CDR3 protein. The table shows roughly 870,000 distinct CDR3 sequences, with roughly 50% occurring only once. Their target antigens are unknown. The sample comprised blood. The source of these receptors is a girl aged 10 to 17 with multiple sclerosis.

V is TRBV6-1 and J is TRBJ1-2, with 7 positions matching TRBD1. J was trimmed by 0 bases and V by 6 bases; bases with no gene match: 10. The CDR3 contains 16 residues. Germline values: CDR1 MNHNS, CDR2 SASEGT. CDR3: CASSVFPGQPNYGYTF. In DNA, the CDR3 is TGTGCCAGCAGCGTGTTCCCGGGACAGCCTAACTATGGCTACACCTTC.

The genes are TRBV12-3 or TRBV12-4 and TRBJ2-1; 7 bases line up with TRBD1. V shed 11 bases and J 12 bases; nucleotides not matched to a gene: 10. The CDR3 sequence is 11 residues long. The CDR3 DNA reads as TGTGCCTCCTCGACAGGGACGTGGCAGTTCTTC. Translating it yields CASSTGTWQFF.

The table lists this clonotype with a few counts. One end of the junction is discordant with germline, which a read error may explain. V usage is TRBV7-2 and J usage is TRBJ1-1, with TRBD1 identical over 7 bases. Germline assignment: CDR1 SGHTA and CDR2 FQGNSA. This CDR3 has 16 residues. CDR3 sequence (DNA): TGTGCCAGCAGCCACCCGGGGGGGGGACAGAACACTGGAGCTTTCTTT. Translating gives CASSHPGGGQNTGAFF.

In this sample, this clonotype turned up a few times. V gene TRBV20-1 combines with J gene TRBJ2-1; D may be TRBD2 (6 bases). The CDR3 contains 15 residues. Per the germline V gene, CDR1 is DFQATT and CDR2 is SNEGSKA (reference sequence). The V end was cut by 1 base, the J end by 8 bases, with 18 bases between. Here the CDR3 reads CSARGASAALDEQFF. The CDR3 DNA follows: TGCAGTGCTAGAGGGGCTAGCGCAGCACTCGATGAGCAGTTCTTC.

This chain joins TRBV4-1 and TRBJ1-1, with a tentative D call TRBD1 (5 bases). Trimming pared 1 base from V and 7 bases from J, leaving 7 bases between. CDR3 length equals 12 residues. Germline V CDR1 and CDR2: MGHRA, YSYEKL. The CDR3 DNA reads as TGCGCCAGCAGCCAAGTTAGGGGTGAAGCTTTCTTT. As protein: CASSQVRGEAFF.

J is TRBJ2-1 and V is TRBV20-1, with D maybe TRBD2 (5 bases). Germline CDR1 DFQATT, CDR2 SNEGSKA (reference sequence). CDR3 length: 15 amino acids. The germline V and J ends were trimmed by 2 bases and 0 bases, with 11 bases remaining between them. Here the CDR3 reads CSARPGGRSYNEQFF. In DNA form, the CDR3 reads TGCAGTGCTAGACCGGGCGGGCGCTCCTACAATGAGCAGTTCTTC.

This sequence joins TRBV9 and TRBJ2-5, with TRBD1 identical over 7 bases. The V gene end was trimmed by 2 bases and the J gene end by 11 bases; junction bases not matched to a gene: 15. This CDR3 is 15 amino acids long. Germline lookup yields CDR1 SGDLS and CDR2 YYNGEE. CDR3 DNA: TGTGCCAGCAGCGTTTTCCCCGGGACAGCCTCGGGGCAGTACTTC. Residues: CASSVFPGTASGQYF.

The V and J genes are TRBV6-1 and TRBJ2-5; 7 positions match TRBD2. After removal of 3 bases from V and 11 bases from J, the junction contained 18 bases not matched to a gene. Germline-derived CDR1 and CDR2 are MNHNS and SASEGT. The CDR3 loop spans 16 amino acids. The DNA for the CDR3 is TGTGCCAGCAGTGACCGCCGGAGGAGGGGCGCGGGGGAGCAGTACTTC. Amino acid sequence: CASSDRRRRGAGEQYF.

V gene TRBV20-1 combines with J gene TRBJ1-2; 9 bases fit TRBD1. Germline V gene data show CDR1 as DFQATT and CDR2 as SNEGSKA (reference sequence). The junction had 5 bases not matched to a gene; V was cut back by 5 bases and J by 7 bases. This CDR3 comprises 12 residues. CDR3 DNA: TGCAGTGCTTCCACAGGGGGCGGTGGCTACACCTTC. Its protein is CSASTGGGGYTF.

The rearrangement joins TRBV4-2 to TRBJ1-2, with 9 bases aligning to TRBD1. The ends lost 5 bases at V and 2 bases at J; junction bases unmatched: 6. This CDR3 is built from 15 residues. Germline V lookup: CDR1 LGHNA, CDR2 YNFKEQ. The CDR3 sequence: CASSSGTGKNYGYTF. The CDR3 nucleotides read TGTGCCAGCAGCTCCGGGACAGGGAAAAACTATGGCTACACCTTC.

In its sample, this clonotype was seen a few times. This sequence joins TRBV29-1 and TRBJ1-2; a possible D gene is TRBD1 (5 bases). The ends were cut back, 7 bases at V and 7 bases at J, with 13 bases in the middle. Germline-derived CDR1 and CDR2 are SQVTM and ANQGSEA. This CDR3 has 11 amino acids. For the CDR3, the DNA is TGCAGCGCCCAGTCAGGGATTGGCTACACCTTC. Its translation: CSAQSGIGYTF.

The gene calls are TRBV20-1 and TRBJ2-7; 8 bases fit TRBD2. Germline CDR1 is DFQATT and CDR2 is SNEGSKA (reference sequence). The CDR3 has 12 amino acids. V shed 3 bases and J 6 bases; nucleotides not matched to a gene: 4. The CDR3 DNA reads TGCAGTGCTAGCGGGGGGGCCTTCGAGCAGTACTTC. Its protein product is CSASGGAFEQYF.

The chain recombines TRBV21-1 with TRBJ2-6; the table assigns TRBD2, which was not confirmed against the DNA. TRBV21-1 is termed a pseudogene. This CDR3 is 17 amino acids long. The CDR3 nucleotides are TGTGCCAGCAGTAAAGGGAAGGGCGGCTCTGGGGCCAACGTCCTGACTTTC. This sequence encodes CASSKGKGGSGANVLTF.

The chain recombines TRBV6-1 with TRBJ1-2; D might be TRBD1 (6 bases). Per the germline V gene, CDR1 is MNHNS and CDR2 is SASEGT. Trimming took off 8 bases at V and 4 bases at J, with 14 bases between the two ends. This CDR3 spans 13 amino acids. The CDR3 spells CASVGGDIYGYTF. The CDR3 nucleotides are TGTGCCAGCGTTGGGGGGGACATCTATGGCTACACCTTC.

In this sample, this clonotype turned up a few times. CDR3 loop: CATRWEAQETQYF. In DNA form, the CDR3 reads TGTGCCACCCGTTGGGAGGCCCAAGAGACCCAGTACTTC. The chain has TRBV15 and TRBJ2-5, with D possibly TRBD2 on 6 matching bases. The germline gives CDR1 LNHNV, CDR2 YYDKDF (reference sequence). Trimming shortened V by 8 bases and J by 1 base, and 11 bases separated the two germline ends. The CDR3 length is 13 residues.

This clonotype was detected only a few times. J is TRBJ2-7 and V is TRBV20-1; no definite D call. Germline values: CDR1 DFQATT, CDR2 SNEGSKA (reference sequence). Trimming shortened V by 3 bases and J by 0 bases, and 15 bases separated the two germline ends. The CDR3 runs to 15 residues. CDR3 sequence reads: CSASLVQQSSYEQYF. For the CDR3, the DNA is TGCAGTGCTAGTCTGGTACAGCAAAGCTCCTACGAGCAGTACTTC.

This clonotype turned up a few times. The chain recombines TRBV29-1 with TRBJ2-7; 8 nucleotides line up with TRBD1. This CDR3 comprises 15 residues. Germline lookup yields CDR1 SQVTM and CDR2 ANQGSEA. Unmatched junction bases numbered 6, after V lost 0 bases and J lost 2 bases. CDR3 sequence (DNA): TGCAGCGTTGAAGATCTCAGGGGGCATCCCTACGAGCAGTACTTC. This gives the protein CSVEDLRGHPYEQYF.

The J gene is TRBJ1-4, the V gene TRBV6-5, with no clear D. The V end lost 4 bases, the J end lost 8 bases, and 8 bases lay between the germline ends. Germline-derived CDR1 and CDR2 are MNHEY and SVGAGI. The CDR3 is made up of 12 amino acids. The CDR3 nucleotides are TGTGCCAGCAGTTCCCTGGGGGAAAAACTGTTTTTT. Protein product: CASSSLGEKLFF.

V is TRBV7-9 and J is TRBJ1-2; D remains unclear. The CDR3 totals 14 residues. CDR1 SEHNR and CDR2 FQNEAQ come from the germline V gene (reference sequence). Trimming shortened V by 1 base and J by 4 bases, and 10 bases separated the two germline ends. The CDR3: CASSLGSPSYGYTF. In DNA form, the CDR3 reads TGTGCCAGCAGCTTAGGCAGCCCCAGCTATGGCTACACCTTC.

The chain uses TRBV29-1 and TRBJ2-1; 8 nucleotides match TRBD2. This CDR3 region has 11 residues. V shed 7 bases and J 12 bases; nucleotides not matched to a gene: 8. In germline, CDR1 is SQVTM, CDR2 ANQGSEA. CDR3 sequence (DNA): TGCAGCGCCGCGGGCGGGGGGCGGCAGTTCTTC. Translating it yields CSAAGGGRQFF.

V and J are TRBV2 and TRBJ2-7, with a possible D match to TRBD1 (5 bases). CDR1 SNHLY and CDR2 FYNNEI come from the germline V gene. Trimming shortened V by 4 bases and J by 1 base, and 14 bases separated the two germline ends. This CDR3 has 15 amino acids. CDR3 coding DNA: TGTGCCAGCAGTGGGGGTACAGGTCGTTCCTACGAGCAGTACTTC. Translated: CASSGGTGRSYEQYF.

This clonotype was counted only a few times. The rearrangement uses TRBV5-6 and TRBJ2-7; D not resolved. CDR1 is SGHDT, CDR2 YYEEEE, per germline. V gave up 1 base and J gave up 0 bases, with 8 bases separating them. The length of the CDR3 is 14 residues. CDR3 coding DNA: TGTGCCAGCAGCTTGAGAGGCTACTCCTACGAGCAGTACTTC. It translates to CASSLRGYSYEQYF.

The DNA for the CDR3 is TGTGCCAGCAGCCCAAAGACAGGTTACCAAGAGACCCAGTACTTC. It translates to CASSPKTGYQETQYF. The chain carries TRBV7-8 and TRBJ2-5; D is possibly TRBD1 (6 bases). This CDR3 is built from 15 residues. V was shortened by 5 bases and J by 0 bases, with 13 bases between the two germline ends. Germline CDR1 reads SGHVS; CDR2 reads FQNEAQ.

The J gene is TRBJ2-2, the V gene TRBV6-5, with D possibly TRBD2 on 7 matching bases. Looked up from germline, CDR1 is MNHEY and CDR2 is SVGAGI. The V end was cut by 6 bases, the J end by 3 bases, with 17 bases between. The CDR3 runs 16 residues. The CDR3 reads CASSPHGGADTGELFF. In nucleotides, the CDR3 is TGTGCCAGCAGCCCTCATGGGGGGGCGGACACCGGGGAGCTGTTTTTT.

The chain has TRBV27 and TRBJ1-1; D is undetermined. Germline V gene data show CDR1 as MNHEY and CDR2 as SMNVEV (reference sequence). The CDR3 is 15 residues long. Trimming took 5 bases from V and 6 from J, leaving 19 bases between them. The DNA of the CDR3 is TGTGCCAGCAGTGAAAGCCTCTCTGTTAACTCTGAAGCTTTCTTT. This codes for CASSESLSVNSEAFF.

V usage is TRBV24-1 and J usage is TRBJ2-1; the match to TRBD2 covers 12 bases. CDR1 and CDR2 from the germline V gene are KGHDR and SFDVKD. V shed 5 bases and J 7 bases; nucleotides not matched to a gene: 8. The CDR3 sequence is 16 residues long. The CDR3 reads CATSAYTSGGPNEQFF. The CDR3 DNA is TGTGCCACCAGTGCCTACACTAGCGGGGGGCCTAATGAGCAGTTCTTC.

The chain joins TRBV5-1 to TRBJ2-7; 12 bases agree with TRBD2. This CDR3 has 16 residues. With 3 bases clipped from V and 6 bases from J, the junction kept 10 bases outside the gene matches. In germline, CDR1 is SGHRS, CDR2 YFSETQ. In nucleotides, the CDR3 is TGCGCCAGCAGCTCCAGACTAGCGGGAGCGTCGGGCGAGCAGTACTTC. This sequence encodes CASSSRLAGASGEQYF.

The rearrangement joins TRBV28 to TRBJ2-7, with D possibly being TRBD1 (6 bases). V lost 3 bases to trimming and J lost 3 bases, with 12 bases between them. CDR1 and CDR2 (germline): MDHEN, SYDVKM. The CDR3 length is 14 residues. The CDR3 region is CASSFRGSLYEQYF. As DNA, the CDR3 is TGTGCCAGCAGTTTCAGGGGTTCCCTCTACGAGCAGTACTTC.